This T cell receptor beta chain emerged from a study of post-analysis software for immune sequencing data. Study findings and constraints: TRBV5-6, TRBV5-1 and TRBV20-1 belonged to a set of roughly five TRBV segments that were more frequent in patients than controls. Those with multiple sclerosis, the patient group, showed significantly lower normalized Chao1 diversity than controls. Strong co-clustering by F measure linked samples that shared a preparation batch.

Trimming cost V 0 bases and J 4 bases; bases outside gene matches: 4. Germline CDR1 and CDR2: LNHNV and YYDKDF (reference sequence). This CDR3 is 16 amino acids long. As regards this clonotype: Antigen specificity is unknown.

The library was made from cDNA and included unique molecular identifiers. Yield was about 500,000 cDNA molecules from approximately 0.91 to 9.4 million T cells. Using its own MiXCR run on the PCR reads, TCRdb lists one record per CDR3 protein. This sample has some 800,000 distinct CDR3 sequences, with under 60% found just once. The rearrangement uses TRBV15 and TRBJ2-1; 9 nucleotides match TRBD2. The sequence derives from a girl under 18 with multiple sclerosis. The sequenced material came from blood. CDR3 nucleotides: TGTGCCACCAGCAGAGATGGGACTAGCCTTTACAATGAGCAGTTCTTC. It specifies CATSRDGTSLYNEQFF.